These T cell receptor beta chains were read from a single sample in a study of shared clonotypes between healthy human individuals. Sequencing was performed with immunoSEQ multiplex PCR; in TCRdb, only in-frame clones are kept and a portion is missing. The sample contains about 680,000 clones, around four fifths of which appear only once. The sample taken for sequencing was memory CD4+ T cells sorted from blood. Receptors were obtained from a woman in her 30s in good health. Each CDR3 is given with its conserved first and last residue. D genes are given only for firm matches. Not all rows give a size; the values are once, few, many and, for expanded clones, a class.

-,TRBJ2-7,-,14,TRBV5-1,CASSPLRGAYEQYF,TGCGCCAGCAGCCCTCTCCGGGGGGCGTACGAGCAGTACTTC
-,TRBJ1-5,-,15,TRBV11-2,CASSRGLSGNQPQHF,TGTGCCAGCAGCCGGGGCTTAAGCGGCAATCAGCCCCAGCATTTT
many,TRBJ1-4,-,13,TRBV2,CASSVGEEEKLFF,TGTGCCAGCAGTGTGGGAGAAGAGGAAAAACTGTTTTTT
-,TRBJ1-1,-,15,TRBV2,CASSERPGLNTEAFF,TGTGCCAGCAGTGAAAGGCCGGGGCTGAACACTGAAGCTTTCTTT
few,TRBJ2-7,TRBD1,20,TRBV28,CASSLGPASPGTGLSYEQYF,TGTGCCAGCAGTTTAGGGCCGGCCTCCCCCGGGACAGGGCTCTCCTACGAGCAGTACTTC
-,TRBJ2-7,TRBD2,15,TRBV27,CASSSLAGGGNEQYF,TGTGCCAGCAGTTCACTAGCGGGAGGAGGGAACGAGCAGTACTTC
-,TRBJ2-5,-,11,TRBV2,CASRDDWAQYF,TGTGCCAGCAGGGACGATTGGGCCCAGTACTTC
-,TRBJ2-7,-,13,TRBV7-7,CASSLSQGGEQYF,TGTGCCAGCAGCTTAAGTCAAGGGGGGGAGCAGTACTTC
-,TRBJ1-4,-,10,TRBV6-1,CATMARALFF,TGTGCCACCATGGCTAGGGCACTGTTTTTT
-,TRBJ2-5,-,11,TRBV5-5,CASTYQETQYF,TGTGCCAGCACCTACCAAGAGACCCAGTACTTC
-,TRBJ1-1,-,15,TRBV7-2,CASSLAGPTNTEAFF,TGTGCCAGCAGCTTAGCTGGGCCGACGAACACTGAAGCTTTCTTT
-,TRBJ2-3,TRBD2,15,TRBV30,CAWSSGGFELNTQYF,TGTGCCTGGAGCAGCGGGGGCTTTGAATTGAATACGCAGTATTTT
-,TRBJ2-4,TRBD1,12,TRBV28,CASSKGTAREYF,TGTGCCAGCAGTAAGGGGACAGCGCGCGAATACTTC
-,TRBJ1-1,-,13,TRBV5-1,CACREGVNTEAFF,TGCGCCTGCCGGGAGGGGGTGAACACTGAAGCTTTCTTT
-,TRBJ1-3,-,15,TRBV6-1,CASSEEQGSGNTIYF,TGTGCCAGCAGTGAAGAACAGGGATCTGGAAACACCATATATTTT
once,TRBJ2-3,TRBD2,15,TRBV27,CASSPHLAGSDTQYF,TGTGCCAGCAGTCCCCATCTAGCGGGATCAGATACGCAGTATTTT
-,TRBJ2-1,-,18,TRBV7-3,CASSAQGTGASRYNEQFF,TGTGCCAGCAGCGCTCAAGGAACGGGAGCGTCGCGATACAATGAGCAGTTCTTC
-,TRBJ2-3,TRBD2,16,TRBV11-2,CASSLGGSGIGDTQYF,TGTGCCAGCAGCCTAGGGGGTAGCGGGATCGGGGATACGCAGTATTTT
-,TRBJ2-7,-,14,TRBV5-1,CASSLDRALHEQYF,TGCGCCAGCAGCTTGGACAGGGCGTTGCACGAGCAGTACTTC
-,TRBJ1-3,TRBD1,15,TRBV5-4,CASSLGTGTGNTIYF,TGTGCCAGCAGCTTAGGGACAGGGACAGGAAACACCATATATTTT
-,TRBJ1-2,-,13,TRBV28,CASSLNRAYGYTF,TGTGCCAGCAGTTTGAACCGAGCCTATGGCTACACCTTC
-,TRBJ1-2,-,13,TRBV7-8,CASSSQVPYGYTF,TGTGCCAGCAGCTCTCAGGTTCCATATGGCTACACCTTC
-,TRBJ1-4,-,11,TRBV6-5,CATTNTEKLFF,TGTGCCACGACTAATACCGAAAAACTGTTTTTT
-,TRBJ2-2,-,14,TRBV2,CASRELLNTGELFF,TGTGCCAGCAGGGAATTGCTAAACACCGGGGAGCTGTTTTTT
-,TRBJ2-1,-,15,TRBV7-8,CASSLVVSGTDEQFF,TGTGCCAGCAGCTTAGTTGTTTCTGGAACCGATGAGCAGTTCTTC
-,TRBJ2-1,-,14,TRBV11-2,CASIWGASGNEQFF,TGTGCCAGCATCTGGGGGGCTAGCGGCAATGAGCAGTTCTTC